What follows are 11 T cell receptor beta chains derived from one specimen sequenced in a study of tumor-infiltrating lymphocytes in primary liver carcinoma. Investigators took RNA and DNA out together from 20-30 mg of unsorted bulk tissue. The researchers produced TCR beta cDNA from 500 ng total RNA with a constant-region primer. Construction of TCR beta libraries relied on three successive nested multiplex PCR rounds employing slightly modified ARM-PCR. Two initial PCR rounds of roughly 10 cycles each paired TRBV1-TRBV30 forward primers with a C-beta reverse primer. From the multiplex PCR reads, TCRdb called clonotypes with MiXCR, one entry per CDR3 protein. In the table there are approximately 99,000 distinct CDR3 sequences, about three quarters of which are singletons. The sequencing sample was made of liver tumor tissue from sampling region 5. The subset denotes: tumor region T5, tumor centre. The receptors were sampled from a woman aged 55-70 years with primary liver carcinoma and hepatitis B virus infection.

A note on this clonotype: Because it lacks the conserved phenylalanine or tryptophan at the end, this CDR3 is likely a read error. The chain is built from TRBV4-1 and TRBJ2-3, with TRBD2 identical over 12 bases. This CDR3 contains 19 residues. The trim removed 7 bases at V and 3 bases at J, leaving 17 bases unmatched. CDR1 and CDR2 (germline): MGHRA, YSYEKL. The CDR3 region is CASNSIAPSGRAGTDTQYS. The CDR3, as DNA: TGCGCCAGCAATTCAATCGCCCCTAGCGGGAGGGCTGGTACAGATACGCAGTATTCT.

The genes are TRBV12-3 or TRBV12-4 and TRBJ2-1, with D possibly being TRBD2 (6 bases). CDR3 size: 14 residues. DNA of the CDR3: TGTGTCGGCAGTCCTCGGGGGTCCTACAATGAGCAGTTCTTC. It specifies CVGSPRGSYNEQFF.

The gene calls are TRBV11-2 and TRBJ2-2; D may be TRBD2 (5 bases). The CDR3 spans 14 residues. V was cut by 5 bases and J by 16 bases, with 23 bases left in between. Germline V CDR1 and CDR2: SGHAT, FQNNGV. This chain's CDR3 is CASSPYRRVGKPFF. The CDR3 bases are TGTGCCAGCAGCCCTTATAGACGGGTCGGGAAGCCGTTTTTT.

This chain links TRBV7-9 with TRBJ2-7; tentatively, D is TRBD2 (6 bases). The V end was cut by 3 bases, the J end by 0 bases, with 21 bases between. The CDR3 totals 18 residues. Germline V gene data show CDR1 as SEHNR and CDR2 as FQNEAQ (reference sequence). The CDR3 nucleotides are TGTGCCAGCAGCTTTGGTGGAGGGGCAACTTCTTCCTCCTACGAGCAGTACTTC. Protein product: CASSFGGGATSSSYEQYF.

On this clonotype itself: A read error may produce the germline difference seen at one junction end. V is TRBV5-4 and J is TRBJ2-2; 7 bases align to TRBD2. This CDR3 is 15 amino acids long. The germline V gene encodes CDR1 SGHNT and CDR2 YYREEE (reference sequence). Here the CDR3 reads CASSSAGVNTGKLFF. The CDR3 bases are TGTGCCAGCAGCTCTGCGGGGGTAAACACCGGGAAGCTGTTTTTT.

This chain uses TRBV12-3 or TRBV12-4 with TRBJ1-1; no clear D. The CDR3 is 11 residues long. The V end was cut by 5 bases, the J end by 13 bases, with 14 bases between. This chain's CDR3 is CASSLAGRIFF. The DNA for the CDR3 is TGTGCCAGCAGTCTTGCTGGGAGGATTTTCTTT.

As concerns this clonotype: At one boundary the junction diverges from the germline segment, which might be a read error. V gene TRBV11-1 combines with J gene TRBJ2-3; TRBD2 might be the D (5 bases). CDR1 and CDR2 (germline): SGHAT, FQDESV (reference sequence). This CDR3 comprises 14 residues. This CDR3 reads CARSLRQRVGESHF. Written as DNA, the CDR3 is TGTGCCAGAAGCTTAAGGCAACGTGTGGGAGAGTCTCACTTC.

There are many counts of this clonotype. The chain carries TRBV28 and TRBJ2-7; 7 bases are shared with TRBD2. This CDR3 contains 12 residues. Germline lookup yields CDR1 MDHEN and CDR2 SYDVKM. The V segment lost 5 bases and the J segment 9 bases; nucleotides outside the gene matches: 7. The CDR3 loop reads CASSRIGRAQYF. The CDR3 DNA sequence: TGTGCCAGCAGTCGAATAGGGAGGGCGCAGTACTTC.

This clonotype was counted a single time. V usage is TRBV10-3 and J usage is TRBJ2-7, with D tentatively TRBD2 (6 bases). In germline, CDR1 is ENHRY, CDR2 SYGVKD. The CDR3 loop spans 16 amino acids. V gave up 5 bases and J gave up 5 bases, with 22 bases separating them. The DNA of the CDR3 is TGTGCCATCAGTACCAAACCGAGACTAGTGGGAAACGAGCAGTACTTC. Translation: CAISTKPRLVGNEQYF.

This clonotype has a handful of counts. With a much larger clone just one base away, this may be a read error. The V call is TRBV5-4, the J call TRBJ2-7; 9 bases line up with TRBD1. CDR3 length: 14 residues. Per the germline V gene, CDR1 is SGHNT and CDR2 is YYREEE (reference sequence). V lost 5 bases to trimming and J lost 4 bases; unmatched junction nucleotides: 7. The CDR3 nucleotides read TGTGCCAGCAGTTCCGGGACAGGGAGGTACGAGCAGTACTTC. Its translation is CASSSGTGRYEQYF.

This clonotype was seen a handful of times. The CDR3 sequence is CASSLEGVKQPQHF. The CDR3 DNA follows: TGTGCCAGCAGCTTAGAAGGGGTGAAACAGCCCCAGCATTTT. This rearrangement joins TRBV7-9 to TRBJ1-5, with D perhaps TRBD1 (5 bases). With 1 base removed from V and 7 bases from J, the gap between germline ends came to 11 bases. CDR1 SEHNR and CDR2 FQNEAQ come from the germline V gene (reference sequence). This CDR3 is built from 14 residues. Full variable domain (remainder filled in from reference TRBV7-9 and TRBJ1-5): DTGVSQNPRHKITKRGQNVTFRCDPISEHNRLYWYRQTLGQGPEFLTYFQNEAQLEKSRLLSDRFSAERPKGSFSTLEIQRTEQGDSAMYLCASSLEGVKQPQHFGDGTRLSIL.